Below, 7 T cell receptor beta chains from the same sample are listed, as sequenced in a study of blood T cell repertoires in COVID-19. Method: immunoSEQ multiplex PCR; TCRdb's copy keeps in-frame clones and lacks some. The table includes 110,000 to 150,000 clones, around 80% detected once. Input material: peripheral blood. The receptor set was obtained from a man in his 60s with active or convalescent COVID-19.

This clone has a single count. This chain connects TRBV6-4 to TRBJ2-3; 10 bases map to TRBD2. Germline V gene lookup returns CDR1 MRHNA and CDR2 SNTAGT. The CDR3 is made up of 16 amino acids. V dropped 6 bases and J dropped 6; count of bases not matched to a gene: 12. CDR3 region: CASRLPGAGGRDTQYF. CDR3 coding DNA: TGTGCCAGCAGGTTGCCTGGAGCGGGGGGGCGTGATACGCAGTATTTT.

In this sample, this clone turned up a few times. The J gene is TRBJ2-1, the V gene TRBV11-3, with a weak D call TRBD2 (5 bases). V lost 4 bases and J lost 1, with 11 bases in between. CDR1 is SGHNT, CDR2 YENEEA, per germline. This CDR3 spans 15 amino acids. CDR3 bases: TGTGCCAGCAGCTGGGAGTCACCATCCTACAATGAGCAGTTCTTC. This encodes CASSWESPSYNEQFF.

The gene calls are TRBV6-5 and TRBJ2-1; D not resolved. Trimming shortened V by 6 bases and J by 7 bases, and 10 bases separated the two germline ends. Germline values: CDR1 MNHEY, CDR2 SVGAGI. This CDR3 has 12 amino acids. The CDR3 loop reads CASSRLRNEQFF. Written as DNA, the CDR3 is TGTGCCAGCAGCCGCCTCCGGAATGAGCAGTTCTTC.

The V call is TRBV24-1, the J call TRBJ2-1; 12 bases line up with TRBD2. V lost 6 bases to trimming and J lost 0 bases; unmatched junction nucleotides: 17. This CDR3 has 21 amino acids. The germline gives CDR1 KGHDR, CDR2 SFDVKD. The CDR3 loop is CATSPGTSGRTRFSSYNEQFF. CDR3 in DNA: TGTGCCACCAGTCCCGGGACTAGCGGGCGAACTAGATTCAGCTCCTACAATGAGCAGTTCTTC.

The V gene is TRBV3-1 (or the pseudogene TRBV3-2), the J gene TRBJ1-1; D is perhaps TRBD1 (5 bases). This CDR3 spans 13 amino acids. Germline CDR1 is LGHDT and CDR2 is YNNKEL (reference sequence). V shed 5 bases and J shed 5 bases, with 12 bases lying between them. The CDR3 DNA follows: TGTGCCAGCAGCTCCCTCAAGGGGACTGAAGCTTTCTTT. Translated: CASSSLKGTEAFF.

The rearrangement links TRBV30 to TRBJ1-1; D is perhaps TRBD1 (5 bases). From germline, CDR1 is GTSNPN and CDR2 SVGIG (reference sequence). The CDR3 extends over 13 amino acids. The germline V and J ends were trimmed by 2 bases and 4 bases, with 11 bases remaining between them. CDR3 bases: TGTGCCTGGAGTCGCGGGGGATCCACTGAAGCTTTCTTT. This codes for CAWSRGGSTEAFF. Drawing the rest from reference TRBV30 and TRBJ1-1, the complete variable domain is SQTIHQWPATLVQPVGSPLSLECTVEGTSNPNLYWYRQAAGRGLQLLFYSVGIGQISSEVPQNLSASRPQDRQFILSSKKLLLSDSGFYLCAWSRGGSTEAFFGQGTRLTVV.

This chain uses TRBV11-3 with TRBJ2-7; TRBD2 matches 8 bases. Germline lookup yields CDR1 SGHNT and CDR2 YENEEA. V gave up 0 bases and J gave up 4 bases; unmatched junction bases: 5. The CDR3 has 15 residues. The CDR3 loop reads CASSLDPSGRYEQYV. CDR3 DNA: TGTGCCAGCAGCTTAGACCCCAGCGGGAGATACGAGCAGTACGTC.